This T cell receptor (beta chain) came from a study of T-cell reconstitution after alpha-beta-depleted transplantation in children (TCRdb year 2016). About the investigation overall: The study quantitatively tracked T-cell immune reconstitution after TCRalphabeta/CD19-depleted allogeneic hematopoietic cell transplantation in children using TCR repertoire profiling.

V loses 2 bases, J loses 5 bases, and the germline ends lie 10 bases apart. Reading the germline V gene gives CDR1 SGHRS and CDR2 YFSETQ. The cysteine opens and the phenylalanine closes a CDR3 of 13 amino acids. Left in the record is the CDR3 DNA by itself, 39 bases read in frame from the first base. Preparation of the library involved PCR. For sequencing, an Illumina HiSeq 2500 was employed. TCR library preparation used molecular barcoding, with unique molecular identifiers applied to normalize quantification of the TCRbeta repertoire. TCRdb reprocessed the public reads (quality trimming at Q25 with fastp, clone calling with MiXCR) and kept in-frame beta chains. Identical CDR3 protein sequences are pooled into one entry, listed with their most common genes and DNA. The sample table holds about 540,000 distinct CDR3 sequences, of which around 19% were seen once. 3.3% of the sample is taken by the ten largest.

This clonotype was seen a handful of times. Its antigen is still unknown. The input lacks base qualities; no much larger clone sits a single base away. The sequence was collected from a human donor who donated a stem cell graft to a child with acute lymphoblastic leukemia. The specimen was PBMCs from the stem cell graft donor, collected from the stem cell graft. This receptor chain uses TRBV5-1 and TRBJ1-1; perhaps TRBD1 is the D gene, with 6 bases matching. The CDR3 in this case is CASSFRQATEAFF. DNA sequence: TGCGCCAGCAGCTTCAGACAGGCGACTGAAGCTTTCTTT.